The sequence of this T cell receptor (beta chain) was determined in a study of cytomegalovirus exposure and HLA in healthy donors. CDR1 and CDR2 (germline): GTSNPN, SVGIG (reference sequence). The length of the CDR3 is 18 residues. The trim removed 3 bases at V and 0 bases at J, leaving 14 bases unmatched. PCR employed 60 Vbeta and 13 Jbeta primers. Assay: immunoSEQ multiplex PCR; the TCRdb copy retains only in-frame clones and omits some. This table holds 95,000 to 150,000 clones, 17% found once. A remark on this clone: The sample contains more than one DNA sequence encoding this CDR3.

These donors counted as nominally healthy when sampled, but unrecorded immune exposures were likely. This sequence joins TRBV30 and TRBJ2-5, with 9 bases identical to TRBD2. The specimen sequenced was PBMCs. This TCR derives from a female donor in good health and CMV-seropositive. The chain's CDR3 is CAWSPPGGGVRYQETQYF. The CDR3 DNA reads as TGTGCCTGGAGCCCCCCCGGCGGGGGGGTCCGGTACCAAGAGACCCAGTACTTC.